This T cell receptor (beta chain) was sequenced in a study of cytomegalovirus exposure and HLA in healthy donors. Study-level points and caveats: In a later analysis, the majority of CMV-associated beta chains seemingly showed HLA restriction. Highest at DRB1 and lowest at HLA-C, TCR association rates differed among HLA loci in a later analysis.

Concerning this clone itself: The antigen is not known.

CDR3 length: 15 amino acids. Germline V gene sequence: CDR1 LNHDA, CDR2 SQIVND (reference sequence). Trimming cost V 6 bases and J 5 bases; bases outside gene matches: 10. Healthy bone marrow donors made up the donors. PCR employed 60 Vbeta and 13 Jbeta primers. Data came from immunoSEQ multiplex PCR; TCRdb stores just in-frame clones and leaves some out. The repertoire holds around 130,000 clones, with roughly two thirds as singletons. The chain is built from TRBV19 and TRBJ1-2; TRBD1 agrees at 9 bases. The clonotype comes from a man in his thirties or forties in good health and CMV-seropositive. Sequenced material: PBMCs. CDR3 DNA: TGTGCCAGTAGCCCTGACAGGGGGGCGACGTATGGCTACACCTTC. Protein: CASSPDRGATYGYTF.